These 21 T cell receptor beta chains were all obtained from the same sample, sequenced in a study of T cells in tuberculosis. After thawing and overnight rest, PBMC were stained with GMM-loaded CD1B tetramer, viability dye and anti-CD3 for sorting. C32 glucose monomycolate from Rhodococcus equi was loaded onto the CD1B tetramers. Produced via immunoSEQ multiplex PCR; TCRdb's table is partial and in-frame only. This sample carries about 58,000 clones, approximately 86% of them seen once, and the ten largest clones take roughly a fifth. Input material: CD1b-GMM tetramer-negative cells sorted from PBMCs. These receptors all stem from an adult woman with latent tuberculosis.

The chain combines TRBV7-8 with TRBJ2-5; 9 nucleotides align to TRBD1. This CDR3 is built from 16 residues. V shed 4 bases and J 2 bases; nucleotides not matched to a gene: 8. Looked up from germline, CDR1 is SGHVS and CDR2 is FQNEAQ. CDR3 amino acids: CASSSTGTGPQETQYF. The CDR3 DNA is TGTGCCAGCAGCTCAACCGGGACAGGGCCTCAAGAGACCCAGTACTTC.

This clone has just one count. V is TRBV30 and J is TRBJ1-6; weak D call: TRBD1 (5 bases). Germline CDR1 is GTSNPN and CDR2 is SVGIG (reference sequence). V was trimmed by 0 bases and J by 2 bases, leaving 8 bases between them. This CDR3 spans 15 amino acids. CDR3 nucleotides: TGTGCCTGGAGTGTAGGGGTCCCCTATAATTCACCCCTCCACTTT. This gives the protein CAWSVGVPYNSPLHF.

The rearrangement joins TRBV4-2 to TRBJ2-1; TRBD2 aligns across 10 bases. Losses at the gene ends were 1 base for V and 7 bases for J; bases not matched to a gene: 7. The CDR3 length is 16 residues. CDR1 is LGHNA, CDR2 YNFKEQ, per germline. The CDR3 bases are TGTGCCAGCAGCCAAGGGACTAGCGGAGGACTTAATGAGCAGTTCTTC. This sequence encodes CASSQGTSGGLNEQFF.

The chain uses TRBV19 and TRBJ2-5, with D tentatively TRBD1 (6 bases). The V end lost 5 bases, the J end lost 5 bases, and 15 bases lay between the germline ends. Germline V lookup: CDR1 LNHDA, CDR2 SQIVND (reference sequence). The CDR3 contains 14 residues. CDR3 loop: CASSLGGRGETQYF. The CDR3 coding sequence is TGTGCCAGTAGTTTAGGTGGCAGGGGTGAGACCCAGTACTTC.

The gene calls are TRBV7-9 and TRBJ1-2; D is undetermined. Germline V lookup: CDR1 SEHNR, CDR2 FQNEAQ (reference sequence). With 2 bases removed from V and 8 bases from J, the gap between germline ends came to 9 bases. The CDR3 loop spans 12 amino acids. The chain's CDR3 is CASSLISSGYTF. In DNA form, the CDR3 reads TGTGCCAGCAGCTTAATCAGTAGCGGCTACACCTTC. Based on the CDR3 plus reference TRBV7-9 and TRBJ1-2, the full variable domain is DTGVSQNPRHKITKRGQNVTFRCDPISEHNRLYWYRQTLGQGPEFLTYFQNEAQLEKSRLLSDRFSAERPKGSFSTLEIQRTEQGDSAMYLCASSLISSGYTFGSGTRLTVV.

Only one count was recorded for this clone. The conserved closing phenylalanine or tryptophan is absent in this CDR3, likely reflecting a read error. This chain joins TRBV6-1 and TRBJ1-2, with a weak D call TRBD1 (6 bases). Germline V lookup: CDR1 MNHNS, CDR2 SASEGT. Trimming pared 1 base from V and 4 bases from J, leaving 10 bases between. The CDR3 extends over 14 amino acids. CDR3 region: CASSEGDISYGYTL. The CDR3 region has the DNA TGTGCCAGCAGTGAAGGGGACATCAGCTATGGCTACACCCTC.

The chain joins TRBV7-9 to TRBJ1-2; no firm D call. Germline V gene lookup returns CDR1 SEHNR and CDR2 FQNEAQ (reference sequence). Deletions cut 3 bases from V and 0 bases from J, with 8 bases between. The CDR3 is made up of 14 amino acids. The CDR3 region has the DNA TGTGCCAGCAGCTTCGGGGTCACTAACTATGGCTACACCTTC. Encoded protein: CASSFGVTNYGYTF. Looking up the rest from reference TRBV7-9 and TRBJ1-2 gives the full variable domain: DTGVSQNPRHKITKRGQNVTFRCDPISEHNRLYWYRQTLGQGPEFLTYFQNEAQLEKSRLLSDRFSAERPKGSFSTLEIQRTEQGDSAMYLCASSFGVTNYGYTFGSGTRLTVV.

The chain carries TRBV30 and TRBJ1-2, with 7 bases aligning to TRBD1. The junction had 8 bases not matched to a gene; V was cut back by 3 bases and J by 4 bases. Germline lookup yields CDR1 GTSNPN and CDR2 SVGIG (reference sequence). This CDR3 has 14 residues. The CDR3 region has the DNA TGTGCCTGGAGCGAAGGACAGGCTGGCTATGGCTACACCTTC. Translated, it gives CAWSEGQAGYGYTF.

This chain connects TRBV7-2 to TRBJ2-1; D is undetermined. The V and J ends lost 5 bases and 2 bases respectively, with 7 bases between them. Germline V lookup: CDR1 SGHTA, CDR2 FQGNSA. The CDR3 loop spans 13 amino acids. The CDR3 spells CASSLAAYNEQFF. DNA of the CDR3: TGTGCCAGCAGCCTTGCGGCCTACAATGAGCAGTTCTTC. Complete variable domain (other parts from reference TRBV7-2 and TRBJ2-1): GAGVSQSPSNKVTEKGKDVELRCDPISGHTALYWYRQSLGQGLEFLIYFQGNSAPDKSGLPSDRFSAERTGGSVSTLTIQRTQQEDSAVYLCASSLAAYNEQFFGPGTRLTVL.

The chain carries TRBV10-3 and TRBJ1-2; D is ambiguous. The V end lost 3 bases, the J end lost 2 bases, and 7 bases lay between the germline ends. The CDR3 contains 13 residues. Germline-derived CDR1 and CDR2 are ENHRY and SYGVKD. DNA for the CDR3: TGTGCCATCAGTGATTCCCCAAACTATGGCTACACCTTC. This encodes CAISDSPNYGYTF.

The CDR3 nucleotides read TGTGCCAGCAGTTTTGTGGCCTGGGACAGAACCTACGAGCAGTACTTC. Translated: CASSFVAWDRTYEQYF. The chain is built from TRBV28 and TRBJ2-7; 7 bases agree with TRBD1. Germline V CDR1 and CDR2: MDHEN, SYDVKM. This CDR3 has 16 residues. V lost 3 bases and J lost 2; bases outside the gene matches: 10. Full variable domain (rest looked up from reference TRBV28 and TRBJ2-7): DVKVTQSSRYLVKRTGEKVFLECVQDMDHENMFWYRQDPGLGLRLIYFSYDVKMKEKGDIPEGYSVSREKKERFSLILESASTNQTSMYLCASSFVAWDRTYEQYFGPGTRLTVT.

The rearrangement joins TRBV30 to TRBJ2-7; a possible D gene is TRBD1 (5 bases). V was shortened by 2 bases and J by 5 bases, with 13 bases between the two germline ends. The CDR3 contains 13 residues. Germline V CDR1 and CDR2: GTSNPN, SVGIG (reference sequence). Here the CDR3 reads CAWSKGFINEQYF. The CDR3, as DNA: TGTGCCTGGAGTAAGGGGTTCATCAACGAGCAGTACTTC.

The CDR3, as DNA: TGTGCCAGCAGCGTTGGTGCGGGTGCAGATACGCAGTATTTT. It codes for CASSVGAGADTQYF. The chain recombines TRBV9 with TRBJ2-3; the D gene is possibly TRBD2 (5 bases). V lost 2 bases and J lost 4, with 11 bases in between. The germline gives CDR1 SGDLS, CDR2 YYNGEE. The CDR3 sequence is 14 residues long.

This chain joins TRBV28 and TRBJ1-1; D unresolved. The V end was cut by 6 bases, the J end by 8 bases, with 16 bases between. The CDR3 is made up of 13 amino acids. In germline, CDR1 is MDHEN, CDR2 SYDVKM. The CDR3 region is CASSPYGSGEAFF. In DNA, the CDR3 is TGTGCCAGCAGCCCGTACGGGTCGGGGGAAGCTTTCTTT.

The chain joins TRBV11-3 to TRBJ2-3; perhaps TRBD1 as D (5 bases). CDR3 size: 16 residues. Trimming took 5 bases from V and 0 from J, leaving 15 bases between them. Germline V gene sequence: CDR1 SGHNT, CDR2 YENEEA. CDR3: CASSPLGHFSTDTQYF. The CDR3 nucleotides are TGTGCCAGCAGCCCTCTTGGACATTTTAGCACAGATACGCAGTATTTT. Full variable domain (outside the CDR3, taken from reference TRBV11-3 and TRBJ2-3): EAGVVQSPRYKIIEKKQPVAFWCNPISGHNTLYWYLQNLGQGPELLIRYENEEAVDDSQLPKDRFSAERLKGVDSTLKIQPAELGDSAVYLCASSPLGHFSTDTQYFGPGTRLTVL.

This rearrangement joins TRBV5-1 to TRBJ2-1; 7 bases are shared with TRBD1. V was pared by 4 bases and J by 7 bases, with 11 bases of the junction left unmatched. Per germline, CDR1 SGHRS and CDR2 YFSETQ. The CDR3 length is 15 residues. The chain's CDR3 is CASSAEGAEPNEQFF. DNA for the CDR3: TGCGCCAGCAGCGCCGAGGGGGCCGAACCAAATGAGCAGTTCTTC. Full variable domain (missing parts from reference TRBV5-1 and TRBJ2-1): KAGVTQTPRYLIKTRGQQVTLSCSPISGHRSVSWYQQTPGQGLQFLFEYFSETQRNKGNFPGRFSGRQFSNSRSEMNVSTLELGDSALYLCASSAEGAEPNEQFFGPGTRLTVL.

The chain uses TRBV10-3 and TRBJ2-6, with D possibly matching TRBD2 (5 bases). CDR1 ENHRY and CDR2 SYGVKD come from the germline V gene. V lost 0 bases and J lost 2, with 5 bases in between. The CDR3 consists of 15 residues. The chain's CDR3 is CAISESRAGANVLTF. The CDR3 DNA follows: TGTGCCATCAGTGAGTCGAGGGCTGGGGCCAACGTCCTGACTTTC.

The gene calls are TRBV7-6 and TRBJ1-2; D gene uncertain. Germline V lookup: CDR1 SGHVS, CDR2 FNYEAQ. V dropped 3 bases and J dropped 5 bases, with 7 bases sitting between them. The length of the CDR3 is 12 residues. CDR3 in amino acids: CASSLDSYGYTF. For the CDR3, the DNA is TGTGCCAGCAGCTTGGACTCTTATGGCTACACCTTC.

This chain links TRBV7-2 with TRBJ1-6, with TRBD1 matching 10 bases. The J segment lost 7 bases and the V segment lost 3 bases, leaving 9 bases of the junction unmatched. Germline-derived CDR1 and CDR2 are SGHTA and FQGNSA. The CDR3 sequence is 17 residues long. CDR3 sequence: CASSLLGTGVRNSPLHF. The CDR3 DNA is TGTGCCAGCAGCTTGTTGGGGACAGGGGTGAGGAATTCACCCCTCCACTTT.

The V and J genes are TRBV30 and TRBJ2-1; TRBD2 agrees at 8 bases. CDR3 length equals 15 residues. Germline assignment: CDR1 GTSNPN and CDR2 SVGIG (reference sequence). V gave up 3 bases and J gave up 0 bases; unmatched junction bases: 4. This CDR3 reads CAWREGTSSYNEQFF. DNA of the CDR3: TGTGCCTGGAGGGAAGGGACTAGCTCCTACAATGAGCAGTTCTTC.

The DNA of the CDR3 is TGTGCCAGCAGTTTAGCGGGTGCGATCCACAATGAGCAGTTCTTC. This encodes CASSLAGAIHNEQFF. The chain has TRBV6-5 and TRBJ2-1; TRBD2 aligns across 7 bases. In germline, CDR1 is MNHEY, CDR2 SVGAGI. The CDR3 is 15 amino acids. V lost 4 bases and J lost 5; bases outside the gene matches: 8.